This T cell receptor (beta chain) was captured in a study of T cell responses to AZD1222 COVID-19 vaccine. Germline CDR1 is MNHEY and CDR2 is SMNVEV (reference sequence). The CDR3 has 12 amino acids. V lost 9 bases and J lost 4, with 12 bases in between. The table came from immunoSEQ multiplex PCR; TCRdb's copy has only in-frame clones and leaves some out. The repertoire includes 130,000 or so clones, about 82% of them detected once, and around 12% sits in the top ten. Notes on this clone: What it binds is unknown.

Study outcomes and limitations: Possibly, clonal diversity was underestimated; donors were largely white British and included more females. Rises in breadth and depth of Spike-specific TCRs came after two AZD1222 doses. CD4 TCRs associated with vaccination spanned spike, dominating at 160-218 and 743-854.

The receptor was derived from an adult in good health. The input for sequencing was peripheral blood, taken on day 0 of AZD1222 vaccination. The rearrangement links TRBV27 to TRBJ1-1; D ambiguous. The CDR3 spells CASWTGLTEAFF. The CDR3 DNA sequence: TGTGCCAGTTGGACCGGCCTCACTGAAGCTTTCTTT.